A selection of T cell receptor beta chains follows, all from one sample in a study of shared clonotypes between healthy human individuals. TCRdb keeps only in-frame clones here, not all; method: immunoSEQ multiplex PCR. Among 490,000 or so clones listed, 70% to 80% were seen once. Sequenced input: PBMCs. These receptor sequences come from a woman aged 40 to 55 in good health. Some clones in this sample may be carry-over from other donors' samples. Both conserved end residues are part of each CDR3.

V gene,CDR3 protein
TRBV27,CASSLRTATDTQYF
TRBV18,CASSPSRTGANEKLFF
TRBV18,CASSPGENTEAFF
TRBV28,CASSLYREAYEQYF
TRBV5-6,CASSFWGVETQYF
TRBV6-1,CASSDDRKWAFKQYF
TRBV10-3,CATLGGVSYEQYF
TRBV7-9,CASRGTSGDTQYF
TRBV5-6,CASSLATVIGGYTF
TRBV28,CASSLDSLAEAFF
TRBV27,CASSARDRERPEQFF
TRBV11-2,CASSLSFGTAKEGAFF
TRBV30,CAWRGTSGSTDTQYF
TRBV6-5,CASSTTRGYTGELFF
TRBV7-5,CASSPMDRAGAFF
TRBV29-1,CSVLEAARSPLHF
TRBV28,CASSSQRVLKGDGYTF
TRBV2,CASSEDRVRFASGANVLTF
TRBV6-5,CASSYSQWGTYEQYF
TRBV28,CASTRAGKTSTEAFF
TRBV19,CASSPTGVANEKLFF
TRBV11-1,CASSLFQGTEAFF
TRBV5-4,CASSKEGGVSGKLFF
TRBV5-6,CASSFWTSVKQETQYF
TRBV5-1,CASSSSASGANVLTF
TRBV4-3,CASSQQVQSGANVLTF
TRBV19,CASSIGKGSRETQYF
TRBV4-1,CASSRTSGLALYEQYF
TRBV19,CASTHPGRGDTGELFF
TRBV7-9,CASSLEGLATQYF
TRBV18,CASSPRQLAGAGELFF
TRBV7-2,CASNLGQENTEAFF
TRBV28,CASSSTGRGSYEQYF
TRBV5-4,CASSLAQANTEAFF
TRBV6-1,CASSEGGTGIQETQYF
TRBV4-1,CASSPGLANSYNEQFF
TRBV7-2,CASSYRHGSDEQFF
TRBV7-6,CASSPLATETQYF
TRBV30,CALEAGTRLYNEQFF
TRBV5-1,CASSSGTPSYEQYF
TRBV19,CASSLTGTPAETQYF
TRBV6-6,CASSPIKNTEAFF
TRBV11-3,CASSLSGEANEQFF
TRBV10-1,CASSESTGAGLDEKLFF
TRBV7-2,CASSLARATRLGLYF
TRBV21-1,CASSIDRGPVDEQYF